Presented here are 15 T cell receptor beta chains from one specimen sequenced in a study of beta chain features in type 1 diabetes. Sequencing targeted expressed TCRB transcripts, as all isolated RNA had been reverse transcribed. The method was immunoSEQ multiplex PCR; TCRdb's version includes in-frame clones alone and lacks a portion of them. The sample consists of around 150,000 clones, under 13% of them appearing once. Findings and limits, study-wide: Patients with Type 1 diabetes showed moderately but significantly shorter TCRB CDR3s in all four CD4+ subsets.

Their target antigens are unknown. Material for sequencing was central memory CD4+ T cells from blood. The receptors come from a man between 25 and 39 years old with type 1 diabetes.

The CDR3 reads CASSPRTGTNEKLFF. The CDR3 DNA reads as TGTGCCAGCAGCCCCCGGACAGGGACTAATGAAAAACTGTTTTTT. J is TRBJ1-4 and V is TRBV14; the match to TRBD1 covers 8 bases. This CDR3 spans 15 amino acids. V shed 4 bases, J shed 2 bases, and the junction held 3 bases outside the gene matches. Germline CDR1 and CDR2: SGHDN and FVKESK.

The chain uses TRBV30 and TRBJ2-2; 11 nucleotides match TRBD1. Trimming took 5 bases from V and 6 from J; bases not matched to a gene: 11. Germline V gene sequence: CDR1 GTSNPN, CDR2 SVGIG (reference sequence). CDR3 length: 16 amino acids. In nucleotides, the CDR3 is TGTGCCTGGTCCGCGGGGGGACAGGGGGTCGCCGGGGAGCTGTTTTTT. This codes for CAWSAGGQGVAGELFF.

CDR3 nucleotide sequence: TGTGCCAGCAGTGGGGGGTGGGAGACCCAGTACTTC. Its protein is CASSGGWETQYF. The chain is built from TRBV28 and TRBJ2-5, with a possible D match to TRBD2 (6 bases). Germline CDR1 is MDHEN and CDR2 is SYDVKM. The CDR3 has 12 amino acids. V was trimmed by 5 bases and J by 5 bases, leaving 9 bases between them.

This clone has more than one count but fewer than ten. This chain connects TRBV5-1 to TRBJ1-2, with a weak D call TRBD1 (5 bases). This CDR3 has 14 amino acids. The germline CDR1 and CDR2 sequences are SGHRS and YFSETQ. V was trimmed by 4 bases and J by 4 bases, leaving 14 bases between them. For the CDR3, the DNA is TGCGCCAGCAGCCTCACAGGTGGCATCTATGGCTACACCTTC. Translating gives CASSLTGGIYGYTF. The full variable domain, rest sourced from reference TRBV5-1 and TRBJ1-2, is KAGVTQTPRYLIKTRGQQVTLSCSPISGHRSVSWYQQTPGQGLQFLFEYFSETQRNKGNFPGRFSGRQFSNSRSEMNVSTLELGDSALYLCASSLTGGIYGYTFGSGTRLTVV.

This clone was seen a handful of times. The gene calls are TRBV30 and TRBJ2-7; TRBD2 agrees at 9 bases. Germline V gives CDR1 GTSNPN, CDR2 SVGIG (reference sequence). V gave up 0 bases and J gave up 4 bases; unmatched junction bases: 7. The CDR3 covers 15 residues. The CDR3 protein is CAWSVWLAGKYEQYF. DNA of the CDR3: TGTGCCTGGAGTGTTTGGCTAGCGGGAAAGTACGAGCAGTACTTC.

The genes are TRBV29-1 and TRBJ2-7; D might be TRBD2 (5 bases). Germline assignment: CDR1 SQVTM and CDR2 ANQGSEA. CDR3 length equals 11 residues. The germline V and J ends were trimmed by 7 bases and 4 bases, with 11 bases remaining between them. The CDR3 region is CSGTDEYEQYF. CDR3 DNA sequence: TGCAGCGGGACTGATGAATACGAGCAGTACTTC.

The V call is TRBV5-6, the J call TRBJ1-2; 7 bases are a match to TRBD1. In germline, CDR1 is SGHDT, CDR2 YYEEEE. With V trimmed by 0 bases and J by 4 bases, 12 bases remained unmatched. This CDR3 is built from 17 residues. The CDR3 DNA follows: TGTGCCAGCAGCTTGGAACCCGGGACAGATACTGTCTATGGCTACACCTTC. Translating gives CASSLEPGTDTVYGYTF.

The V gene is TRBV2, the J gene TRBJ2-7; the D gene is possibly TRBD1 (6 bases). The CDR3 is made up of 13 amino acids. Germline V gene lookup returns CDR1 SNHLY and CDR2 FYNNEI. The germline V and J ends were trimmed by 7 bases and 3 bases, with 13 bases remaining between them. CDR3 loop: CASNRAGFYEQYF. The CDR3 coding sequence is TGTGCCAGCAACAGGGCCGGTTTCTACGAGCAGTACTTC.

V usage is TRBV28 and J usage is TRBJ2-1, with 9 bases fitting TRBD2. V gave up 1 base and J gave up 4 bases; unmatched junction bases: 5. The CDR3 consists of 16 residues. Germline V gene sequence: CDR1 MDHEN, CDR2 SYDVKM. The CDR3 here is CASSLLASGKYNEQFF. As DNA, the CDR3 is TGTGCCAGCAGTTTATTGGCTAGCGGGAAATACAATGAGCAGTTCTTC. The complete variable domain, with remaining parts taken from reference TRBV28 and TRBJ2-1, reads DVKVTQSSRYLVKRTGEKVFLECVQDMDHENMFWYRQDPGLGLRLIYFSYDVKMKEKGDIPEGYSVSREKKERFSLILESASTNQTSMYLCASSLLASGKYNEQFFGPGTRLTVL.

This clone appeared a few times. The rearrangement joins TRBV5-8 to TRBJ2-5, with D possibly TRBD1 on 6 matching bases. Trimming took 3 bases from V and 3 from J, leaving 9 bases between them. In germline, CDR1 is SGHTS, CDR2 YDEGEE. This CDR3 is built from 13 residues. CDR3 residues: CASSYGQKETQYF. The CDR3 nucleotides read TGTGCCAGCAGCTACGGACAGAAAGAGACCCAGTACTTC.

A few counts support this clone. V is TRBV5-1 and J is TRBJ2-1, with 10 positions matching TRBD2. The CDR3 has 15 amino acids. J was trimmed by 3 bases and V by 3 bases; bases with no gene match: 3. CDR1 and CDR2 (germline): SGHRS, YFSETQ. DNA of the CDR3: TGCGCCAGCAGCTCTACTAGCGGGGACTACAATGAGCAGTTCTTC. Its translation is CASSSTSGDYNEQFF.

This chain joins TRBV18 and TRBJ1-1; D may be TRBD1 (5 bases). V lost 6 bases to trimming and J lost 3 bases, with 14 bases between them. This CDR3 contains 14 residues. Germline V gene lookup returns CDR1 KGHSH and CDR2 LQKENI. The chain's CDR3 is CASSAGRGHTEAFF. Here the CDR3 DNA reads TGTGCCAGCTCCGCAGGGCGGGGCCACACTGAAGCTTTCTTT.

The chain carries TRBV30 and TRBJ2-5; 8 nucleotides match TRBD1. The CDR3 length is 15 residues. CDR1 and CDR2 (germline): GTSNPN, SVGIG (reference sequence). V lost 5 bases and J lost 4; bases outside the gene matches: 12. The CDR3 loop reads CAWGGRRGQTETQYF. DNA for the CDR3: TGTGCCTGGGGGGGGCGCAGGGGGCAAACAGAGACCCAGTACTTC.

The gene calls are TRBV4-3 and TRBJ2-1; 11 bases agree with TRBD2. Looked up from germline, CDR1 is LGHNA and CDR2 is YSLEER. Trimming removed 4 bases from V and 4 bases from J; junction bases left unmatched: 6. The CDR3 extends over 16 amino acids. The CDR3 DNA sequence: TGCGCCAGCAGCCCGGGACTAGCGGATATGTACAATGAGCAGTTCTTC. This gives the protein CASSPGLADMYNEQFF.

This clone was seen more than once but under ten times. The V and J genes are TRBV7-2 and TRBJ2-5; 10 nucleotides align to TRBD2. V was clipped by 3 bases and J by 5 bases; unmatched bases: 6. The germline gives CDR1 SGHTA, CDR2 FQGNSA. The CDR3 covers 15 residues. The DNA for the CDR3 is TGTGCCAGCAGCTTGACTAGCGGGTCTGTGGAGACCCAGTACTTC. Residues: CASSLTSGSVETQYF.